A single sample gave rise to the 3 T cell receptor beta chains below, sequenced in a study of T cells in women clearing cervical HPV infection. Sequenced by immunoSEQ multiplex PCR; TCRdb stores in-frame clones only, minus some. The sample's table shows about 20,000 clones. The sample was blood buffy coat. The source is a woman aged 18 to 69 with a cervical HPV16 infection that either progressed to CIN3+ or cleared (not recorded which).

This CDR3 is CASSIRDYSSYEQYF. The CDR3 DNA, read in part, is TGTGCCAGCAGCATCCGGGACTACAGCTCCTACGAG. The chain employs TRBV7-2 and TRBJ2-7; TRBD2 aligns across 7 bases. With the read ending 3 residues before the CDR3 end, the germline J gene is used to fill in that end. This CDR3 region has 15 residues. Trimming took 5 bases from V and 0 from J; bases not matched to a gene: 7. Germline V gene data show CDR1 as SGHTA and CDR2 as FQGNSA.

In the case of this clone: The sequenced fragment ends 3 residues before the CDR3 boundary, so the rest is inferred from the germline J gene. The chain couples TRBV10-3 to TRBJ2-2, with unresolved D. The germline gives CDR1 ENHRY, CDR2 SYGVKD. V was cut by 8 bases and J by 7 bases, with 14 bases left in between. This CDR3 contains 13 residues. CDR3 DNA, as far as it was read: TGTGCCATCTCTCCGCGCGCCGACGGGGAG. It is translated as CAISPRADGE. The whole CDR3 protein reads CAISPRADGELFF.

With respect to this clone: The observed sequence ends 3 residues before the CDR3 terminus, with the missing tail filled in from the germline J gene. The chain has TRBV5-4 and TRBJ1-3, with D tentatively TRBD1 (6 bases). The CDR3 spans 16 residues. Looked up from germline, CDR1 is SGHNT and CDR2 is YYREEE (reference sequence). Trimming cost V 0 bases and J 0 bases, with 10 bases left between them. CDR3 in amino acids: CASSLDLTGSGNTIYF. CDR3 DNA, as far as it was read: TGTGCCAGCAGCTTGGATCTGACAGGCTCTGGAAACACC.